These T cell receptor beta chains were read from a single sample in a study of post-analysis software for immune sequencing data. One entry per CDR3 protein, called by TCRdb with MiXCR from the PCR reads. The table records hundreds of thousands of distinct CDR3 sequences, 25% to 30% of them present only once. What was sequenced was blood. The source is a girl between 10 and 17 years old with multiple sclerosis. CDR3s include the opening cysteine and the closing phenylalanine or tryptophan. D genes are given only for firm matches. Some rows mark clone size as missing; the rest say once, few, many or name a class of expanded clone.

>TRBV10-3|TRBJ2-3|-|-
CAISGGVDTQYF
TGTGCCATCAGTGGAGGGGTAGATACGCAGTATTTT
>TRBV7-9|TRBJ2-5|few|-
CASSPPERSAQYF
TGTGCCAGCAGCCCACCGGAGCGGAGCGCCCAGTACTTC
>TRBV5-8|TRBJ2-1|-|-
CASSSARDGNNEQFF
TGTGCCAGCAGCTCAGCCCGGGACGGGAACAATGAGCAGTTCTTC
>TRBV3-1|TRBJ1-4|few|-
CASSQAREKLFF
TGTGCCAGCAGCCAAGCAAGAGAAAAACTGTTTTTT
>TRBV11-1|TRBJ2-1|few|TRBD2
CASSFGQRGDNEQFF
TGTGCCAGCAGCTTTGGCCAGCGGGGGGACAATGAGCAGTTCTTC
>TRBV9|TRBJ1-1|few|TRBD1
CASSKTMPGQGRLSTEAFF
TGTGCCAGCAGCAAAACAATGCCGGGACAGGGAAGACTGAGCACTGAAGCTTTCTTT
>TRBV20-1|TRBJ1-1|-|TRBD1
CSARDDRGGQNTEAFF
TGCAGTGCTAGAGATGACAGGGGAGGGCAGAACACTGAAGCTTTCTTT
>TRBV28|TRBJ1-1|few|-
CASRVYQNTEAFF
TGTGCCAGCAGGGTCTATCAGAACACTGAAGCTTTCTTT
>TRBV6-2/TRBV6-3|TRBJ1-2|few|-
CASSYYVEGVDGYTF
TGTGCCAGCAGTTATTACGTCGAAGGGGTGGATGGCTACACCTTC
>TRBV4-1|TRBJ1-5|-|TRBD1
CASSQDTGGGNQPQHF
TGCGCCAGCAGCCAAGATACAGGGGGAGGCAATCAGCCCCAGCATTTT
>TRBV6-5|TRBJ2-1|many|TRBD1
CASSYDPMTGNLINEQFF
TGTGCCAGCAGTTACGACCCTATGACAGGGAACTTAATTAATGAGCAGTTCTTC
>TRBV7-2|TRBJ2-4|-|TRBD2
CASSSGRGYYERYF
TGTGCCAGCAGCTCAGGGCGGGGGTACTACGAGCGGTACTTC
>TRBV9|TRBJ2-3|-|-
CASSHDPNEGTGTQYF
TGTGCCAGCAGCCACGACCCAAACGAGGGCACAGGTACGCAGTATTTT
>TRBV6-4|TRBJ2-1|-|-
CAGSDKDRDNEQFF
TGTGCCGGCAGTGACAAGGACAGAGACAATGAGCAGTTCTTC
>TRBV7-2|TRBJ2-1|-|TRBD1
CASIKGTGSNEQFF
TGTGCCAGCATCAAGGGGACAGGGAGCAATGAGCAGTTCTTC
>TRBV27|TRBJ2-7|-|-
CASWTRGGNVPYEQYF
TGTGCCAGCTGGACCCGAGGAGGTAACGTCCCCTACGAGCAGTACTTC
>TRBV4-3|TRBJ1-2|-|-
CASSQDKGGNYGYTF
TGCGCCAGCAGCCAAGATAAGGGTGGGAACTATGGCTACACCTTC
>TRBV29-1|TRBJ1-2|many|-
CSTYAVRDMGGYTF
TGCAGCACCTACGCGGTCCGGGACATGGGAGGCTACACCTTC
>TRBV10-2|TRBJ2-7|many|TRBD2
CASSETLAGGGLYEQYF
TGCGCCAGCAGTGAGACCCTAGCGGGGGGAGGTCTATACGAGCAGTACTTC
>TRBV5-1|TRBJ2-7|-|TRBD2
CASSFRTSGELVAQYF
TGCGCCAGCAGCTTCAGGACTAGCGGGGAGCTCGTGGCCCAGTACTTC
>TRBV29-1|TRBJ2-1|-|-
CSVARGGALNNEQFF
TGCAGCGTGGCACGAGGGGGGGCCCTCAACAATGAGCAGTTCTTC
>TRBV7-2|TRBJ2-5|once|TRBD2
CASSSPSGTQETQYF
TGTGCCAGCAGCTCCCCTAGCGGGACACAAGAGACCCAGTACTTC
>TRBV24-1|TRBJ2-3|few|-
CATSDFGGQQTDTQYF
TGTGCCACCAGTGATTTTGGGGGTCAACAGACAGATACGCAGTATTTT
>TRBV5-1|TRBJ2-3|few|-
CASSSLGVTDTQYF
TGCGCCAGCAGCTCCTTGGGGGTCACAGATACGCAGTATTTT
>TRBV29-1|TRBJ2-3|many|-
CSVEPPGSLDTQYF
TGCAGCGTTGAGCCCCCGGGAAGCTTAGATACGCAGTATTTT
>TRBV2|TRBJ2-1|few|TRBD2
CASSGTSGLEQFF
TGTGCCAGCAGTGGGACTAGCGGGCTTGAGCAGTTCTTC
>TRBV5-5|TRBJ2-5|-|-
CASNPFWSQETQYF
TGTGCCAGCAATCCCTTTTGGTCCCAAGAGACCCAGTACTTC
>TRBV3-1|TRBJ2-3|-|TRBD2
CASSQFLAGVTDTRYF
TGTGCCAGCAGCCAATTTCTGGCGGGAGTCACAGATACGCGGTATTTT
>TRBV20-1|TRBJ2-5|-|TRBD2
CSASSSRDRLAGGLETQYF
TGCAGTGCTAGTAGCAGCAGAGATAGACTAGCGGGAGGGCTGGAGACCCAGTACTTC
>TRBV24-1|TRBJ2-3|-|-
CATSDHKDSSTDTQYF
TGTGCCACCAGTGATCATAAGGACAGCAGCACAGATACGCAGTATTTT
>TRBV6-5|TRBJ1-2|few|-
CASSYSGGYSYTF
TGTGCCAGCAGTTACTCGGGGGGATATAGCTACACCTTC
>TRBV5-1|TRBJ2-2|-|-
CASSLGGLNTGELFF
TGCGCCAGCAGCCTGGGGGGACTGAACACCGGGGAGCTGTTTTTT
>TRBV20-1|TRBJ2-5|many|-
CSAPDFETQYF
TGCAGTGCCCCCGACTTTGAGACCCAGTACTTC
>TRBV20-1|TRBJ1-5|-|-
CSAALVRGGNQPQHF
TGCAGTGCTGCCCTGGTTCGAGGGGGCAATCAGCCCCAGCATTTT
>TRBV7-9|TRBJ2-1|few|-
CASSLTGTSMMFF
TGTGCCAGCAGCTTAACCGGGACTTCTATGATGTTCTTC
>TRBV15|TRBJ2-5|-|TRBD1
CATSNRGPVETQYF
TGTGCCACCAGCAACAGGGGGCCGGTAGAGACCCAGTACTTC
>TRBV20-1|TRBJ2-1|-|TRBD2
CSASPRAGGLEQFF
TGCAGTGCTAGCCCGCGGGCGGGAGGTCTTGAGCAGTTCTTC
>TRBV11-2|TRBJ2-7|-|-
CASSFTGWIGEQYF
TGTGCCAGCAGCTTTACAGGGTGGATTGGCGAGCAGTACTTC
>TRBV28|TRBJ2-3|-|TRBD2
CASSFLSGRSTDTQYF
TGTGCCAGCAGTTTCCTTAGCGGGAGGAGCACAGATACGCAGTATTTT
>TRBV29-1|TRBJ1-1|-|-
CSVEGGGLGGLAEAFF
TGCAGCGTTGAAGGGGGTGGATTGGGGGGGTTGGCGGAAGCTTTCTTT
>TRBV10-3|TRBJ2-1|few|TRBD1
CAISKGQGNNNEQFF
TGTGCCATCAGTAAGGGACAGGGGAACAACAATGAGCAGTTCTTC
>TRBV29-1|TRBJ1-2|-|-
CSVPDPRANYGYTF
TGCAGCGTTCCGGATCCCAGGGCGAACTATGGCTACACCTTC
>TRBV4-2|TRBJ1-1|-|-
CASSQDIAGITEAFF
TGTGCCAGCAGTCAAGATATAGCGGGGATCACTGAAGCTTTCTTT
>TRBV6-6|TRBJ1-3|-|-
CASSPIGTGNTIYF
TGTGCCAGCAGTCCTATAGGGACTGGAAACACCATATATTTT
>TRBV7-2|TRBJ2-7|few|-
CASSPLWLRGHEQYF
TGTGCCAGCAGCCCACTCTGGCTGAGGGGCCACGAGCAGTACTTC
>TRBV5-5|TRBJ2-5|-|-
CASSFSIQVQETQYF
TGTGCCAGCAGCTTTAGTATCCAGGTACAAGAGACCCAGTACTTC
>TRBV9|TRBJ2-7|few|TRBD1
CASSADRLTYEQYF
TGTGCCAGCAGCGCGGACAGGCTTACCTACGAGCAGTACTTC
>TRBV28|TRBJ2-7|-|-
CASSSLRVPYEQYF
TGTGCCAGCAGTTCGCTCCGGGTCCCCTACGAGCAGTACTTC
>TRBV9|TRBJ2-2|-|-
CAGSPSPSGELFF
TGTGCCGGCAGCCCAAGCCCAAGCGGGGAGCTGTTTTTT
>TRBV7-9|TRBJ2-3|few|-
CASSFDRESQYF
TGTGCCAGCAGCTTTGACAGAGAGTCGCAGTATTTT
>TRBV6-1|TRBJ2-1|-|TRBD2
CASSAPSGRRGEQFF
TGTGCCAGCAGTGCACCTAGCGGGAGAAGGGGTGAGCAGTTCTTC